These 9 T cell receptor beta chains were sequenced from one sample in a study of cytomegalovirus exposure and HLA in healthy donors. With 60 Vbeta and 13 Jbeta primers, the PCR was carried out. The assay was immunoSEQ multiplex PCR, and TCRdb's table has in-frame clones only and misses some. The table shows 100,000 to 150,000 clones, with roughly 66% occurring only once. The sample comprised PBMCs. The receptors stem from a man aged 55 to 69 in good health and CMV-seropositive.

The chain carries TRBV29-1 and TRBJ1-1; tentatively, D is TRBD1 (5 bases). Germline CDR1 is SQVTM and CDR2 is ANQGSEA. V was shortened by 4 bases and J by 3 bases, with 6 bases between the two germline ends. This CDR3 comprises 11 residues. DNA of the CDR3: TGCAGCGTTGGGGGCGACACTGAAGCTTTCTTT. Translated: CSVGGDTEAFF.

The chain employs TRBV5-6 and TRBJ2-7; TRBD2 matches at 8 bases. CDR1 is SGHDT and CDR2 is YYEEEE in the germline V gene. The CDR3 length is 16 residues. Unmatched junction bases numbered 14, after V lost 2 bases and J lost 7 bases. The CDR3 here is CASSLWAGGPLGEQYF. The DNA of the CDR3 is TGTGCCAGCAGCTTATGGGCGGGGGGCCCTCTGGGAGAGCAGTACTTC.

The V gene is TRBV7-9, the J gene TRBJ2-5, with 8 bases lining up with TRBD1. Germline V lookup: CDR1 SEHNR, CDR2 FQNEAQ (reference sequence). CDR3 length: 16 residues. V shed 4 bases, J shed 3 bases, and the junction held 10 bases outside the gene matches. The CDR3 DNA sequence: TGTGCCAGCAGCTCCCCTCCCGGACAGGGTAAAGAGACCCAGTACTTC. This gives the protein CASSSPPGQGKETQYF.

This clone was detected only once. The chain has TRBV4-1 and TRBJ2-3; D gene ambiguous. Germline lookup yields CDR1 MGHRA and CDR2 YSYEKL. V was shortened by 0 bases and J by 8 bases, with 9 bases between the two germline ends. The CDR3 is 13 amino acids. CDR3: CASSQENLGTQYF. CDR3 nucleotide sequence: TGCGCCAGCAGCCAAGAGAATCTAGGTACGCAGTATTTT.

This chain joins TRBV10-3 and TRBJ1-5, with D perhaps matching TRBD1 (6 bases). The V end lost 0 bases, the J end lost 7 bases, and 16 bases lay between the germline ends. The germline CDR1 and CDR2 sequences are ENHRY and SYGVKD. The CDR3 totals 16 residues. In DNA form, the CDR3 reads TGTGCCATCAGTGAGTCTCGGCAGGGAGGGGGACAGCCCCAGCATTTT. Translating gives CAISESRQGGGQPQHF.

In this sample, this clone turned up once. This CDR3 reads CASSLGQGAKGYTF. The CDR3 DNA reads TGTGCCAGCAGCTTAGGTCAGGGGGCAAAGGGCTACACCTTC. The V and J genes are TRBV28 and TRBJ1-2; 8 bases match TRBD1. The junction had 11 bases not matched to a gene; V was cut back by 6 bases and J by 8 bases. The CDR3 sequence is 14 residues long. Germline V gives CDR1 MDHEN, CDR2 SYDVKM.

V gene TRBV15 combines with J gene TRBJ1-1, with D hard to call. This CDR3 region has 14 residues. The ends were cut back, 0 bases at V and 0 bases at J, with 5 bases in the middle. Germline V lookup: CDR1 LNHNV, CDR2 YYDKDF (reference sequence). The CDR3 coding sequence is TGTGCCACCAGCAGAGACAATCTGAACACTGAAGCTTTCTTT. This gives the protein CATSRDNLNTEAFF.

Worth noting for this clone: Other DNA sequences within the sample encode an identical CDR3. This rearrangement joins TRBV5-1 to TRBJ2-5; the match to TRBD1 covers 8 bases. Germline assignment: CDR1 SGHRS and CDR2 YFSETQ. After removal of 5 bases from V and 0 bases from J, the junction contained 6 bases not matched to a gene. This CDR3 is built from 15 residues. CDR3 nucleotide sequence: TGCGCCAGCAGTCCGTGGACAGGGAACCAAGAGACCCAGTACTTC. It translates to CASSPWTGNQETQYF.

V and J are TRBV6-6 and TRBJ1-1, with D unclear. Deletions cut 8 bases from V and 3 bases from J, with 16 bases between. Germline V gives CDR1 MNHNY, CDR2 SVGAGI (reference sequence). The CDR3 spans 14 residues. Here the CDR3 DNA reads TGTGCCAGCCGACACGGGGAAGCAGACACTGAAGCTTTCTTT. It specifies CASRHGEADTEAFF.